The count of the clone carrying this T cell receptor beta chain is one. What it binds is unknown. Both 60 Vbeta primers and 13 Jbeta primers went into the PCR. Data came from immunoSEQ multiplex PCR; TCRdb stores just in-frame clones and leaves some out. The table includes around 150,000 clones, roughly four fifths detected once. This entry is derived from a study of cytomegalovirus exposure and HLA in healthy donors. About the research overall: Genotyping showed roughly 86% of roughly 390 donors falling in the Caucasian-associated ancestry cluster. General study results and limits: The study found most TCR sequences rare, yet found some public TCRs in many donors. Productive status was seen about 90% or about 30% of the time for most TCR beta V segments in an earlier analysis. What a later analysis showed was that several of the most significant clusters appeared linked to common viral pathogens.

V trimming: 3 bases; J trimming: 8 bases; junction bases outside the gene matches: 6. The CDR3 covers 15 residues. Germline loops: CDR1 MDHEN, CDR2 SYDVKM. Input material: PBMCs. The genes are TRBV28 and TRBJ2-1; TRBD2 matches 11 bases. The receptor's source is a woman in her fifties or sixties in good health and CMV-seronegative. The CDR3 DNA reads as TGTGCCAGCAGTTTGACTAGCGGGAATCGTTATGAGCAGTTCTTC. Translated: CASSLTSGNRYEQFF.